This T cell receptor (beta chain) was documented in a study of early T cells in non-severe SARS-CoV-2 infection. Whole-study findings and limits: There was a bias toward anti-spike CD8 responses in VDJdb matching, which missed private and CD4 specificities.

Germline CDR1 is SGHAT and CDR2 is FQNNGV. Unmatched junction bases numbered 5, after V lost 4 bases and J lost 10 bases. The CDR3 is 12 amino acids. Notes on this clonotype: Its antigen is as yet unknown.

MiXCR, applied by TCRdb to the 5' RACE reads, yields one record per CDR3 protein. Seen here are 60,000 or so distinct CDR3 sequences, more than 12% observed once, and the top ten hold 9% to 10%. V and J are TRBV11-2 and TRBJ1-1; 8 bases are shared with TRBD1. The sequence was collected from an adult who was a healthcare worker with PCR-confirmed SARS-CoV-2 infection or an uninfected control (not recorded which). The sample consisted of whole blood, taken at baseline. Written as DNA, the CDR3 is TGTGCCAGCAGCTGGTCGACAGGGGTAGCTTTCTTT. Translated, it gives CASSWSTGVAFF.